This T cell receptor beta chain stems from a study of cytomegalovirus exposure and HLA in healthy donors. Study findings and constraints: Reports indicate that TCR beta sequences accurately predicted the HLA-A and HLA-B alleles of most subjects.

Vbeta (60) and Jbeta (13) primers were used in the PCR. Here immunoSEQ multiplex PCR was the method, and the copy in TCRdb shows in-frame clones only, minus some. The data hold about 130,000 clones, with 81% observed a single time. A note on this clone: Its antigen remains unknown. Other DNA sequences in this specimen translate into the identical CDR3.

This CDR3 comprises 14 residues. Germline CDR1 and CDR2: SNHLY and FYNNEI. V shed 9 bases and J 3 bases; nucleotides not matched to a gene: 10. The TCR comes from a man between 18 and 35 years old in good health and CMV-seropositive. The sample consisted of PBMCs. J is TRBJ2-7 and V is TRBV2, with TRBD1 identical over 8 bases. The CDR3 spells CASGTDREVYEQYF. The CDR3 DNA reads as TGTGCCAGTGGGACGGACAGGGAGGTCTACGAGCAGTACTTC.